The present T cell receptor beta chain was sequenced within a study of blood T cell repertoires in COVID-19. The assay was immunoSEQ multiplex PCR, and TCRdb's table has in-frame clones only and misses some. The profile covers about 190,000 clones, with 80% to 85% appearing a single time and around 11% taken by the ten largest. The V gene's germline CDR1 is SGHNT and CDR2 YYREEE (reference sequence). The CDR3 contains 14 residues. Trimming stripped 0 bases from V and 8 bases from J, with 14 bases between. This TCR came from a woman of 80 years or more with COVID-19, enrolled during active disease. The chain is built from TRBV5-4 and TRBJ1-2; D not resolved. The sample comprised peripheral blood. Here the CDR3 DNA reads TGTGCCAGCAGCTTGGCGGGCAGCGCGGGAGGCTACACCTTC. As protein: CASSLAGSAGGYTF. The full variable domain, completed using reference TRBV5-4 and TRBJ1-2, is ETGVTQSPTHLIKTRGQQVTLRCSSQSGHNTVSWYQQALGQGPQFIFQYYREEENGRGNFPPRFSGLQFPNYSSELNVNALELDDSALYLCASSLAGSAGGYTFGSGTRLTVV.